Following are 30 T cell receptor beta chains from one sample sequenced in a study of shared clonotypes between healthy human individuals. Measured with immunoSEQ multiplex PCR; TCRdb has only the in-frame clones, and not every one. The sample has about 2.1 million clones, under 95% seen once. Terminally differentiated effector memory CD45RA+ cells were left out of the naive CD8 fraction, which was CD45RO-negative and positively selected for CCR7. The sequenced sample was naive CD8+ T cells from PBMCs. Receptors were obtained from a man younger than 30 in good health. Some clones in this sample may be carry-over from other donors' samples.

The CDR3 DNA reads TGCGCCAGCAGTGGTGCCGACGCTTACGAGCAGTACTTC. This translates into CASSGADAYEQYF. V gene TRBV10-1 combines with J gene TRBJ2-7; D is unclear. The CDR3 totals 13 residues. From germline, CDR1 is WNHNN and CDR2 SYGVQD (reference sequence). The V and J ends lost 4 bases and 4 bases respectively, with 11 bases between them.

Concerning this clone: The same CDR3 also results from other DNA sequences found in this sample. The gene calls are TRBV11-2 and TRBJ2-1; 7 nucleotides agree with TRBD1. This CDR3 spans 15 amino acids. Germline-derived CDR1 and CDR2 are SGHAT and FQNNGV. The J segment lost 0 bases and the V segment lost 3 bases, leaving 2 bases of the junction unmatched. The CDR3 here is CASSLDRSSYNEQFF. CDR3 DNA: TGTGCCAGCAGCTTGGACAGGAGCTCCTACAATGAGCAGTTCTTC.

The V and J genes are TRBV7-2 and TRBJ2-7; D call uncertain. The ends were cut back, 1 base at V and 4 bases at J, with 14 bases in the middle. The CDR3 sequence is 15 residues long. Germline V gene data show CDR1 as SGHTA and CDR2 as FQGNSA. In DNA form, the CDR3 reads TGTGCCAGCAGCTTAGTTCCGCAAGGGCGATACGAGCAGTACTTC. Protein product: CASSLVPQGRYEQYF. The whole variable domain, remainder taken from reference TRBV7-2 and TRBJ2-7, is GAGVSQSPSNKVTEKGKDVELRCDPISGHTALYWYRQSLGQGLEFLIYFQGNSAPDKSGLPSDRFSAERTGGSVSTLTIQRTQQEDSAVYLCASSLVPQGRYEQYFGPGTRLTVT.

Of note for this clone: Other DNA sequences in the sample encode the same CDR3. V is TRBV9 and J is TRBJ2-5; 10 bases match TRBD1. Germline values: CDR1 SGDLS, CDR2 YYNGEE. The CDR3 totals 16 residues. The V gene end was trimmed by 2 bases and the J gene end by 1 base; junction bases not matched to a gene: 5. The chain's CDR3 is CASSVRDRGLQETQYF. CDR3 coding DNA: TGTGCCAGCAGCGTCCGGGACAGGGGTCTCCAAGAGACCCAGTACTTC. Looking up the rest from reference TRBV9 and TRBJ2-5 gives the full variable domain: DSGVTQTPKHLITATGQRVTLRCSPRSGDLSVYWYQQSLDQGLQFLIQYYNGEERAKGNILERFSAQQFPDLHSELNLSSLELGDSALYFCASSVRDRGLQETQYFGPGTRLLVL.

The genes are TRBV2 and TRBJ1-5; the D is unclear. The CDR3 contains 15 residues. The germline gives CDR1 SNHLY, CDR2 FYNNEI. Trimming removed 3 bases from V and 6 bases from J, with 15 bases in between. This CDR3 reads CASSDPSAVGQPQHF. Written as DNA, the CDR3 is TGTGCCAGCAGTGACCCATCGGCGGTGGGTCAGCCCCAGCATTTT.

V and J are TRBV30 and TRBJ2-7; D may be TRBD2 (6 bases). The germline V gene has CDR1 GTSNPN and CDR2 SVGIG (reference sequence). CDR3 length: 11 amino acids. V gave up 6 bases and J gave up 9 bases, with 15 bases separating them. Here the CDR3 reads CACLSGVGQYF. CDR3 in DNA: TGTGCCTGTTTGTCGGGAGTGGGGCAGTACTTC.

The chain recombines TRBV29-1 with TRBJ2-3; possible D gene TRBD2, 5 bases. V lost 4 bases and J 5 bases, leaving 19 bases between the germline ends. From germline, CDR1 is SQVTM and CDR2 ANQGSEA. The CDR3 is 15 residues long. CDR3 sequence reads: CSVVVSGFLQDTQYF. CDR3 nucleotides: TGCAGCGTTGTGGTGTCGGGGTTCCTTCAAGATACGCAGTATTTT.

The genes are TRBV19 and TRBJ1-1, with D perhaps matching TRBD1 (5 bases). V lost 3 bases and J 2 bases, leaving 16 bases between the germline ends. The CDR3 has 16 amino acids. Per germline, CDR1 LNHDA and CDR2 SQIVND (reference sequence). CDR3 coding DNA: TGTGCCAGTAGTATTCCCCGGACACGCCACAACACTGAAGCTTTCTTT. Translating gives CASSIPRTRHNTEAFF.

CDR3: CASSTSMRTGYYEQYF. The CDR3 bases are TGTGCCAGCAGCACCTCCATGAGGACAGGGTACTACGAGCAGTACTTC. V gene TRBV5-6 combines with J gene TRBJ2-7, with TRBD1 identical over 8 bases. Germline V gene data show CDR1 as SGHDT and CDR2 as YYEEEE. CDR3 length: 16 amino acids. Trimming cost V 4 bases and J 3 bases; bases outside gene matches: 12. The full variable domain, completed using reference TRBV5-6 and TRBJ2-7, is DAGVTQSPTHLIKTRGQQVTLRCSPKSGHDTVSWYQQALGQGPQFIFQYYEEEERQRGNFPDRFSGHQFPNYSSELNVNALLLGDSALYLCASSTSMRTGYYEQYFGPGTRLTVT.

This chain links TRBV11-2 with TRBJ2-7; 12 bases agree with TRBD2. The J segment lost 4 bases and the V segment lost 2 bases, leaving 9 bases of the junction unmatched. CDR3 length equals 17 residues. Germline CDR1 reads SGHAT; CDR2 reads FQNNGV. The CDR3 DNA sequence: TGTGCCAGCAGCTTATCCGAGACTAGCGGGAGTTTGTACGAGCAGTACTTC. It specifies CASSLSETSGSLYEQYF.

The V gene is TRBV6-5, the J gene TRBJ2-1; D is unclear. Between the trimmed V and J ends, which lost 0 bases and 7 bases, there was a span of 7 bases. This CDR3 region has 13 residues. Looked up from germline, CDR1 is MNHEY and CDR2 is SVGAGI. The DNA for the CDR3 is TGTGCCAGCAGTTACTCTTACTCGAATGAGCAGTTCTTC. This gives the protein CASSYSYSNEQFF.

The CDR3 nucleotides read TGTGCCAGCAGTTTAAAGAGCGGGCCCTACGAGCAGTACTTC. It is translated as CASSLKSGPYEQYF. The chain joins TRBV27 to TRBJ2-7; TRBD2 is a possible D gene (6 bases). V gave up 2 bases and J gave up 2 bases, with 10 bases separating them. Germline CDR1 MNHEY, CDR2 SMNVEV (reference sequence). The CDR3 is made up of 14 amino acids.

The chain couples TRBV5-6 to TRBJ1-2; D is undetermined. V lost 3 bases and J 8 bases, leaving 8 bases between the germline ends. Looked up from germline, CDR1 is SGHDT and CDR2 is YYEEEE. The CDR3 sequence is 11 residues long. In nucleotides, the CDR3 is TGTGCCAGCAGCTCCATGGGGGGCTACACCTTC. Translating it yields CASSSMGGYTF.

The gene calls are TRBV29-1 and TRBJ2-1; unclear D gene. CDR3 length: 13 amino acids. Trimming removed 1 base from V and 5 bases from J, with 9 bases in between. Germline-derived CDR1 and CDR2 are SQVTM and ANQGSEA. CDR3 in DNA: TGCAGCGTTGAAGGCAGTTACCACAATGAGCAGTTCTTC. As protein: CSVEGSYHNEQFF.

The gene calls are TRBV13 and TRBJ2-7; tentatively, D is TRBD1 or TRBD2 (5 bases each). There are 15 residues in the CDR3. The V end lost 10 bases, the J end lost 0 bases, and 19 bases lay between the germline ends. Germline V gene data show CDR1 as PRHDT and CDR2 as FYEKMQ (reference sequence). The CDR3 reads CATSYRGGNSYEQYF. In nucleotides, the CDR3 is TGTGCCACATCTTACCGGGGCGGTAACTCCTACGAGCAGTACTTC.

The rearrangement links TRBV27 to TRBJ1-1; 8 bases are a match to TRBD1. This CDR3 has 13 residues. The ends lost 3 bases at V and 8 bases at J; junction bases unmatched: 5. Per the germline V gene, CDR1 is MNHEY and CDR2 is SMNVEV (reference sequence). In DNA form, the CDR3 reads TGTGCCAGCAGTTTGTACCGACAGGGGGAAGCTTTCTTT. Translating gives CASSLYRQGEAFF.

The V call is TRBV27, the J call TRBJ2-7, with TRBD2 identical over 7 bases. The V gene end was trimmed by 5 bases and the J gene end by 4 bases; junction bases not matched to a gene: 5. The V gene's germline CDR1 is MNHEY and CDR2 SMNVEV (reference sequence). This CDR3 has 13 residues. Written as DNA, the CDR3 is TGTGCCAGCAGTCCAGGACTAGATTACGAGCAGTACTTC. This translates into CASSPGLDYEQYF.

The V and J genes are TRBV6-6 and TRBJ1-2, with no clear D. V shed 2 bases and J shed 0 bases, with 13 bases lying between them. CDR1 is MNHNY and CDR2 is SVGAGI in the germline V gene (reference sequence). The CDR3 is made up of 16 amino acids. The CDR3 nucleotides are TGTGCCAGCAGTTACCCCTGGGAGCTCACTAACTATGGCTACACCTTC. It translates to CASSYPWELTNYGYTF.

V gene TRBV27 combines with J gene TRBJ1-1; D not certain. CDR1 and CDR2 from the germline V gene are MNHEY and SMNVEV (reference sequence). V was cut by 8 bases and J by 4 bases, with 14 bases left in between. CDR3 length: 13 residues. CDR3 sequence reads: CASQLRLSTEAFF. Written as DNA, the CDR3 is TGTGCCAGCCAGTTACGACTGAGCACTGAAGCTTTCTTT.

The V gene is TRBV27, the J gene TRBJ2-3, with 11 bases identical to TRBD2. J gave up 4 bases and V 6 bases, and 6 bases lay outside the gene matches. Germline assignment: CDR1 MNHEY and CDR2 SMNVEV (reference sequence). This CDR3 comprises 15 residues. CDR3 amino acids: CASRSLAGEPDTQYF. In DNA, the CDR3 is TGTGCCAGCAGGTCACTAGCGGGGGAGCCAGATACGCAGTATTTT.

Written as DNA, the CDR3 is TGCGCCAGCAGCTCGCGTACTAGCGGGTTAAAGGATGAGCAGTTCTTC. The encoded protein is CASSSRTSGLKDEQFF. The chain uses TRBV5-1 and TRBJ2-1; 9 bases are shared with TRBD2. Germline trimming cut 3 bases from V and 8 bases from J; bases unmatched to any gene: 12. Germline V gene sequence: CDR1 SGHRS, CDR2 YFSETQ. The CDR3 contains 16 residues. The variable domain in full, completed from reference TRBV5-1 and TRBJ2-1, reads KAGVTQTPRYLIKTRGQQVTLSCSPISGHRSVSWYQQTPGQGLQFLFEYFSETQRNKGNFPGRFSGRQFSNSRSEMNVSTLELGDSALYLCASSSRTSGLKDEQFFGPGTRLTVL.

The chain combines TRBV27 with TRBJ2-2, with D unclear. The CDR3 has 13 amino acids. V lost 7 bases to trimming and J lost 1 base, with 7 bases between them. The germline V gene encodes CDR1 MNHEY and CDR2 SMNVEV (reference sequence). The chain's CDR3 is CASTLRNTGELFF. The DNA for the CDR3 is TGTGCCAGCACCCTCCGGAACACCGGGGAGCTGTTTTTT.

The chain joins TRBV14 to TRBJ1-1; the D is unclear. The CDR3 length is 14 residues. Looked up from germline, CDR1 is SGHDN and CDR2 is FVKESK. With 2 bases removed from V and 1 base from J, the gap between germline ends came to 8 bases. As DNA, the CDR3 is TGTGCCAGCAGCCAAATCGGACCGAACACTGAAGCTTTCTTT. It codes for CASSQIGPNTEAFF. The full variable domain, with the rest looked up from reference TRBV14 and TRBJ1-1, is EAGVTQFPSHSVIEKGQTVTLRCDPISGHDNLYWYRRVMGKEIKFLLHFVKESKQDESGMPNNRFLAERTGGTYSTLKVQPAELEDSGVYFCASSQIGPNTEAFFGQGTRLTVV.

The chain links TRBV7-9 to TRBJ2-1, with a weak D call TRBD2 (6 bases). The CDR3 sequence is 14 residues long. Germline-derived CDR1 and CDR2 are SEHNR and FQNEAQ (reference sequence). V was shortened by 1 base and J by 7 bases, with 11 bases between the two germline ends. CDR3 region: CASSLDRELNEQFF. The CDR3 DNA sequence: TGTGCCAGCAGCTTAGATCGGGAGCTTAATGAGCAGTTCTTC.

The rearrangement links TRBV7-9 to TRBJ2-1; no reliable D call. V was shortened by 4 bases and J by 10 bases, with 26 bases between the two germline ends. Per germline, CDR1 SEHNR and CDR2 FQNEAQ (reference sequence). The CDR3 length is 17 residues. DNA of the CDR3: TGTGCCAGCAGCTCGACACCTCGGGTGGTCATACAATGGGAGCAGTTCTTC. Its translation: CASSSTPRVVIQWEQFF.

The chain links TRBV11-2 to TRBJ2-3; D might be TRBD2 (6 bases). The V gene lost 5 bases and the J gene lost 2 bases, with 14 bases spanning the gap. Germline assignment: CDR1 SGHAT and CDR2 FQNNGV. The CDR3 contains 15 residues. Here the CDR3 reads CASSPRGRLTDTQYF. As DNA, the CDR3 is TGTGCCAGCAGCCCGCGGGGAAGGCTCACAGATACGCAGTATTTT.

V is TRBV11-2 and J is TRBJ2-7, with D maybe TRBD1 (5 bases). The CDR3 length is 16 residues. The ends were cut back, 4 bases at V and 3 bases at J, with 19 bases in the middle. CDR1 is SGHAT and CDR2 is FQNNGV in the germline V gene. The CDR3 coding sequence is TGTGCCAGCAGCTCCCCCTCCTACAGGATTCGCTACGAGCAGTACTTC. Translation gives CASSSPSYRIRYEQYF.

The J gene is TRBJ1-2, the V gene TRBV27; 7 bases are a match to TRBD1. This CDR3 has 16 residues. Germline trimming cut 3 bases from V and 1 base from J; bases unmatched to any gene: 8. Germline CDR1 is MNHEY and CDR2 is SMNVEV (reference sequence). CDR3 sequence reads: CASSLFSDRLNYGYTF. CDR3 nucleotides: TGTGCCAGCAGTTTGTTCTCGGACAGGCTTAACTATGGCTACACCTTC.

This rearrangement joins TRBV15 to TRBJ2-2; 9 positions match TRBD2. The junction had 3 bases not matched to a gene; V was cut back by 1 base and J by 3 bases. The CDR3 length is 16 residues. Germline V lookup: CDR1 LNHNV, CDR2 YYDKDF (reference sequence). CDR3 sequence (DNA): TGTGCCACCAGCAGAGGTAGCGGGAGTTACACCGGGGAGCTGTTTTTT. This translates into CATSRGSGSYTGELFF.

In DNA, the CDR3 is TGTGCCAGCAGGGGACAGGTTGGGCACCTTCAGCCCCAGCATTTT. It encodes CASRGQVGHLQPQHF. This rearrangement joins TRBV28 to TRBJ1-5; 8 bases fit TRBD1. V lost 6 bases to trimming and J lost 6 bases; unmatched junction nucleotides: 10. CDR3 size: 15 residues. In germline, CDR1 is MDHEN, CDR2 SYDVKM.